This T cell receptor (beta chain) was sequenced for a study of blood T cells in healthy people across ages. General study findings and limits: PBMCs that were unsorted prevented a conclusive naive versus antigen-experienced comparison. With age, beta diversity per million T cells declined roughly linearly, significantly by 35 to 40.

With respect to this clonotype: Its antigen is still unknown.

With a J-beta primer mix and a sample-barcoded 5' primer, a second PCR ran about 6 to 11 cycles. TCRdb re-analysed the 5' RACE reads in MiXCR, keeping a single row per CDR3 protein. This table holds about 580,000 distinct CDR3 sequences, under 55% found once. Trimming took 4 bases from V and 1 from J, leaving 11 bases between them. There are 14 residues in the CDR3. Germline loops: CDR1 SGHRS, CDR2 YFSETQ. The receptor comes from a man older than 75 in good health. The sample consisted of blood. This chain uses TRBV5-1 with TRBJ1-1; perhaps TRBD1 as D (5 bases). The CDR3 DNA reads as TGCGCCAGCAGCCGGGATACAGGGAACACTGAAGCTTTCTTT. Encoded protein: CASSRDTGNTEAFF. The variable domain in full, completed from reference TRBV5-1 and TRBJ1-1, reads KAGVTQTPRYLIKTRGQQVTLSCSPISGHRSVSWYQQTPGQGLQFLFEYFSETQRNKGNFPGRFSGRQFSNSRSEMNVSTLELGDSALYLCASSRDTGNTEAFFGQGTRLTVV.